Listed below are T cell receptor beta chains from one sample, sequenced in a study of cytomegalovirus exposure and HLA in healthy donors. Sequencing used immunoSEQ multiplex PCR; TCRdb keeps in-frame clones, though not all of them. The sample lists approximately 160,000 clones, approximately 80% occurring once. Sequencing was done on a sample of PBMCs. The receptors derive from a woman in her 30s in good health and CMV-seronegative. CDR3s include the opening cysteine and the closing phenylalanine or tryptophan. The D gene is left open where the match is weak. Part of the rows lack a size; the others show once, few, many or a class for expanded clones.

>TRBJ2-3|-|TRBV4-3|TRBD2
TGCGCCAGCAGCCAAGTTCTAGCGGGAGTTCTTGGAGATACGCAGTATTTT
CASSQVLAGVLGDTQYF
>TRBJ2-2|-|TRBV19|-
TGTGCCAGTAGTATAGATGCGGTAGTGCTTGCCGGGGAGCTGTTTTTT
CASSIDAVVLAGELFF
>TRBJ2-2|-|TRBV13|TRBD1
TGTGCCAGCAGCCTCGGACAGGGGATGGTCGGGGAGCTGTTTTTT
CASSLGQGMVGELFF
>TRBJ2-3|-|TRBV6-4|TRBD2
TGTGCCAGCAGTGACTCGACTAGCGGGGGCGCAGATACGCAGTATTTT
CASSDSTSGGADTQYF
>TRBJ1-1|-|TRBV6-1|-
TGTGCCAGCAGTGAAGCGGGGGGGAAAAACACTGAAGCTTTCTTT
CASSEAGGKNTEAFF
>TRBJ1-1|once|TRBV7-9|-
TGTGCCAGCAGCTTAGGAGCAGGGTCAGCTAATGAAGCTTTCTTT
CASSLGAGSANEAFF
>TRBJ2-3|-|TRBV29-1|TRBD2
TGCAGCGTCACGGGACTAGTCACAGATACGCAGTATTTT
CSVTGLVTDTQYF
>TRBJ2-5|-|TRBV9|TRBD1
TGTGCCAGCAGCGTAGGGGGGACAGCCCAAGAGACCCAGTACTTC
CASSVGGTAQETQYF
>TRBJ2-2|-|TRBV23-1|-
TGCGCCACTAGGAAGAGGGACACCGGGGAGCTGTTTTTT
CATRKRDTGELFF
>TRBJ2-7|once|TRBV5-1|TRBD1
TGCGCCAGCAGCTTCTCCGGGACAGGTGGGGACGAGCAGTACTTC
CASSFSGTGGDEQYF
>TRBJ1-5|-|TRBV7-9|TRBD1
TGTTCCAGCAGCTCGGGGACAGGGTTGAGCAATCAGCCCCAGCATTTT
CSSSSGTGLSNQPQHF
>TRBJ2-3|once|TRBV28|TRBD1
TGTGCCAGCAGGCCAACAGGGGTCGGCGCAGATACGCAGTATTTT
CASRPTGVGADTQYF
>TRBJ1-1|-|TRBV7-8|-
TGTGCCAGCAGTGTAACAGGGAACACTGAAGCTTTCTTT
CASSVTGNTEAFF
>TRBJ2-7|few|TRBV19|TRBD2
TGTGCCAGTAGTTTCACTAGCGGGGCTTACGAGCAGTACTTC
CASSFTSGAYEQYF
>TRBJ2-1|-|TRBV13|-
TGTGCCAGCAGCCTAAGGGGGAGTAATGAGCAGTTCTTC
CASSLRGSNEQFF